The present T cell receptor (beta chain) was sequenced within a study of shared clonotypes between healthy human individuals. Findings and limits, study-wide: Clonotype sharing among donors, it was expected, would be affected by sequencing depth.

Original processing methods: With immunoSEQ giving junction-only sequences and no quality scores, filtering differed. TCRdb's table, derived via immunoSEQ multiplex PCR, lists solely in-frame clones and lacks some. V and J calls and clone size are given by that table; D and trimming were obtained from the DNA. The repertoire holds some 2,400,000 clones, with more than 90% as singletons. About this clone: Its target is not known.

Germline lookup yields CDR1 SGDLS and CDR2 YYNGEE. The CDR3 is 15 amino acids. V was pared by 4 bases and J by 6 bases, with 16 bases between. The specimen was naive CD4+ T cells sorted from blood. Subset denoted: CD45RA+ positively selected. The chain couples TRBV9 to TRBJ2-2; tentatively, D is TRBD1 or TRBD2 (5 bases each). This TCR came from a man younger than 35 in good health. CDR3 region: CASSWDDEWAGELFF. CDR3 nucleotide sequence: TGTGCCAGCAGCTGGGACGACGAGTGGGCCGGGGAGCTGTTTTTT.